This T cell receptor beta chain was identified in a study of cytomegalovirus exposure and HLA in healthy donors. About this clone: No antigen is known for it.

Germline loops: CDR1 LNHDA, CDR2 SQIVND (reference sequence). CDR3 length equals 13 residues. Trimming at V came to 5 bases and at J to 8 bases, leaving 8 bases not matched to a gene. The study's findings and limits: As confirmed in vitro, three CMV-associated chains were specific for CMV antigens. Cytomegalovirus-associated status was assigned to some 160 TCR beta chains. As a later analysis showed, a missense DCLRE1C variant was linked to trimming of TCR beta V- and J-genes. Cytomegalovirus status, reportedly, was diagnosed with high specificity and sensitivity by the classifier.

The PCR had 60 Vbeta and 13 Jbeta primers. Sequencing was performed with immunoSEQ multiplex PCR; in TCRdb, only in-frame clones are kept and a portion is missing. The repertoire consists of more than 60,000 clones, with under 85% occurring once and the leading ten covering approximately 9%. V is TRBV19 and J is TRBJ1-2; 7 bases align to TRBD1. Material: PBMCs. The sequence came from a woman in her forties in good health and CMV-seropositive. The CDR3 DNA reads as TGTGCCAGTAGTGGGGGACAGCGCCTCGGCTACACCTTC. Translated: CASSGGQRLGYTF. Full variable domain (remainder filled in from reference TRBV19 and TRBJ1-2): DGGITQSPKYLFRKEGQNVTLSCEQNLNHDAMYWYRQDPGQGLRLIYYSQIVNDFQKGDIAEGYSVSREKKESFPLTVTSAQKNPTAFYLCASSGGQRLGYTFGSGTRLTVV.